A single T cell receptor beta chain is shown here with its context. Antigen specificity is unknown. Looked up from germline, CDR1 is SGHAT and CDR2 is FQNNGV. V was shortened by 1 base and J by 4 bases, with 12 bases between the two germline ends. This CDR3 has 15 residues. These data belong to a study of T cell responses to AZD1222 COVID-19 vaccine. Findings and limits, study-wide: Dominant at 160-218 and 743-854, vaccine-associated CD4 TCRs also spanned spike. Clonal diversity may have been underestimated, and the donors were mostly white British, with more females than males. Repertoire sampling occurred only after the peak T cell response. Increased Spike-specific TCR breadth and depth were observed after two AZD1222 doses.

Profiling relied on immunoSEQ multiplex PCR, and the TCRdb table lists in-frame clones only, not all of them. This sample has 100,000 to 150,000 clones, with 75% to 90% found just once. The source is an adult in good health. V gene TRBV11-2 combines with J gene TRBJ2-3; tentative D call: TRBD2 (6 bases). Sequenced material: peripheral blood, taken on day 0 of AZD1222 vaccination. CDR3 sequence: CASSLAVSGADTQYF. CDR3 bases: TGTGCCAGCAGCTTAGCTGTCTCGGGAGCAGATACGCAGTATTTT.